This is a list of T cell receptor beta chains from one sample in a study of T cells in Graves' hyperthyroidism and ophthalmopathy. TCRdb recomputed calls from the multiplex PCR reads with MiXCR, one row per CDR3 protein. The table shows around 400,000 distinct CDR3 sequences, with roughly 25% occurring only once. The sequencing sample was made of blood. The source is a man aged 45-60 years with Graves' hyperthyroidism. Each CDR3 is given without its conserved first and last residue. The order of the fields is V gene, CDR3 protein.

V gene: TRBV6-1
CDR3 protein: ASSEARGSGTAYNEQF

V gene: TRBV4-1
CDR3 protein: ASSQDPAGSYEQY

V gene: TRBV7-2
CDR3 protein: ASSDSDSAGNTIY

V gene: TRBV5-6
CDR3 protein: ASSLVGSGTGNGYT

V gene: TRBV6-1
CDR3 protein: AITAHKTGENTGELF

V gene: TRBV2
CDR3 protein: ASSDGERYEQY

V gene: TRBV5-1
CDR3 protein: ASDHTHPRQGRSEKRDTEAF

V gene: TRBV11-2
CDR3 protein: ASSPAGANADTQY

V gene: TRBV24-1
CDR3 protein: ATSDSSYQPQH

V gene: TRBV3-1
CDR3 protein: ASSPPGGGELF

V gene: TRBV11-2
CDR3 protein: ASSLPGVQETQY

V gene: TRBV2
CDR3 protein: ASSVGLVSGEQF

V gene: TRBV9
CDR3 protein: ASSVGRTPWTEAF

V gene: TRBV30
CDR3 protein: ACLGRGPPNTEAF

V gene: TRBV28
CDR3 protein: ASSLVGRGPSNTGELF

V gene: TRBV4-1
CDR3 protein: ASSLRKGWFQPQH

V gene: TRBV7-3
CDR3 protein: ASSSTGVGETQY

V gene: TRBV2
CDR3 protein: ASKEVGSSYNEQF

V gene: TRBV10-2
CDR3 protein: ASSESGKGGGEQF

V gene: TRBV6-5
CDR3 protein: ASSSTGTKETQY

V gene: TRBV14
CDR3 protein: ASSQGAASGSGEQY

V gene: TRBV7-2
CDR3 protein: ASSLAAGAVAEQY

V gene: TRBV7-8
CDR3 protein: ASSYGRNNEQF

V gene: TRBV6-1
CDR3 protein: ASSDRGQGVNTGELF

V gene: TRBV7-2
CDR3 protein: ASSLGGSLHEQF

V gene: TRBV20-1
CDR3 protein: SARVEGVGTDTQY

V gene: TRBV20-1
CDR3 protein: SARDPGTSGRSSYEQY

V gene: TRBV11-1
CDR3 protein: ASSLRRGSYNEQF

V gene: TRBV11-3
CDR3 protein: ASSLRTSGTHGDTQY

V gene: TRBV19
CDR3 protein: ASSAVSSSTDTQY

V gene: TRBV12-3/TRBV12-4
CDR3 protein: ASSLLAGVTDTQY

V gene: TRBV5-1
CDR3 protein: ASSISGTGAHEQY

V gene: TRBV7-2
CDR3 protein: ASRNLNRDSQETQY

V gene: TRBV7-3
CDR3 protein: ASNTTTGGVSFPDTQY

V gene: TRBV6-1
CDR3 protein: ASSEALRGPPYEQY

V gene: TRBV6-1
CDR3 protein: ASRGGGGETF

V gene: TRBV28
CDR3 protein: ASSFLETSGRADNEQF

V gene: TRBV7-2
CDR3 protein: ASSHRPSYEQY

V gene: TRBV28
CDR3 protein: ASSSPRQGQETQY

V gene: TRBV7-9
CDR3 protein: ASSSPAWLAENEQF

V gene: TRBV6-5
CDR3 protein: ASSYSKAGDLDTQY

V gene: TRBV5-1
CDR3 protein: ASSLETGAVNYGYT